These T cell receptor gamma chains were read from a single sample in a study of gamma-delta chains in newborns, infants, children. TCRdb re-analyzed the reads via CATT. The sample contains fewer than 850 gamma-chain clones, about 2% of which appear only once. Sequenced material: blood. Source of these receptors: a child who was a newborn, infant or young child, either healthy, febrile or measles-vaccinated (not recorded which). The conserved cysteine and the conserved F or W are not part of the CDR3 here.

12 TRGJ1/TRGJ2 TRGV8 ATWDRGAYYKKL
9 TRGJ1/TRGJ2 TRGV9 ALWEVGGKL
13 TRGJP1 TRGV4 ATWDGGPTGWFKI
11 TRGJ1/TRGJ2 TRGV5 ATWETNYYKKL
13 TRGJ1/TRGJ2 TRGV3 ATWDSHKGDYKKL
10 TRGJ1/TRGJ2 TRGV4 ATWDEGIKKL
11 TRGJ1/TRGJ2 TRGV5 ATWDRRYYKKL
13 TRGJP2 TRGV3 ATWDKGVGDWIKT
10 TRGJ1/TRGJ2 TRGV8 ATWTPDYKKL
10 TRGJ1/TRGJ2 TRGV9 ALWDSGYKKL
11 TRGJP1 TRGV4 ATWDSVGWFKI
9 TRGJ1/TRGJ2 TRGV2 ATWYYYKKL
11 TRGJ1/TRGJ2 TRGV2 ATWDGIYYKKL
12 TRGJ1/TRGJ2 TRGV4 ATWDRPICYKKL
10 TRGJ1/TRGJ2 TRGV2 ATWDGQEKKL
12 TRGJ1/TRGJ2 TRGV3 ATWDRPNRSEKL
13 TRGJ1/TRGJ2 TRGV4 ATWDGPEDYYKKL
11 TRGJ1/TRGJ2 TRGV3 ATWDRLGYKKL
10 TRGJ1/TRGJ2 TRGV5 ATWDRPLKKL
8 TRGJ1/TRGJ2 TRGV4 ATWAYKKL
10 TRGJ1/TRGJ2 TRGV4 ATWDQGYKKL
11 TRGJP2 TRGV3 ATWDIDDWIKT
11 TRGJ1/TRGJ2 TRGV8 ATWDRPEYKKL
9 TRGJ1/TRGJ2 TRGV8 ATWGTDKKL
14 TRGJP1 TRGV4 ATWDGRNTTGWFKI
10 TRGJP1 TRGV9 ALWEDGWFKI
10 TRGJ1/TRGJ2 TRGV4 ATWDVYYKKL
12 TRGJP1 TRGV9 ALWCHTTGWFKI
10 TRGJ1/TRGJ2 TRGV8 ATWDRGHKKL
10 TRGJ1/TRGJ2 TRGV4 ATWDGGYKKL